This T cell receptor (beta chain) came from a study of blood T cell repertoires in COVID-19. Using immunoSEQ multiplex PCR, the repertoire was profiled, and TCRdb retains in-frame clones only, with some absent. Among about 340,000 clones listed, more than 75% were seen once. V was trimmed by 5 bases and J by 4 bases, leaving 17 bases between them. Per germline, CDR1 SEHNR and CDR2 FQNEAQ (reference sequence). The CDR3 consists of 15 residues. The specimen was peripheral blood. This sequence was found in a woman between 45 and 65 years old with COVID-19, enrolled during active disease. This sequence joins TRBV7-9 and TRBJ2-5; D might be TRBD2 (5 bases). The CDR3 loop is CASSPRVGFVETQYF. The CDR3 nucleotides are TGTGCCAGCAGCCCGAGGGTGGGTTTTGTAGAGACCCAGTACTTC.